Below, 19 T cell receptor beta chains from the same sample are listed, as sequenced in a study of cytomegalovirus exposure and HLA in healthy donors. The study ran its PCR with 60 Vbeta and 13 Jbeta primers. Sequencing was performed with immunoSEQ multiplex PCR; in TCRdb, only in-frame clones are kept and a portion is missing. The sample table sets out 150,000 to 200,000 clones. Sequencing used PBMCs. Receptors were obtained from a boy aged 5-17 years in good health and CMV-seronegative.

The chain joins TRBV7-9 to TRBJ1-1; D not certain. Germline CDR1 SEHNR, CDR2 FQNEAQ (reference sequence). The CDR3 has 15 residues. V lost 0 bases and J 1 base, leaving 9 bases between the germline ends. CDR3 sequence reads: CASSLARRGNTEAFF. The DNA for the CDR3 is TGTGCCAGCAGCTTAGCGAGGAGAGGGAACACTGAAGCTTTCTTT.

The V call is TRBV25-1, the J call TRBJ1-1; D is possibly TRBD1 (5 bases). This CDR3 has 13 residues. In germline, CDR1 is MGHDK, CDR2 SYGVNS. Trimming took 5 bases from V and 3 from J, leaving 10 bases between them. CDR3 sequence (DNA): TGTGCCAGCAGTACCGACAGTTACACTGAAGCTTTCTTT. Encoded protein: CASSTDSYTEAFF.

V is TRBV7-6 and J is TRBJ2-6; D is unresolved. V was cut by 5 bases and J by 1 base, with 6 bases left in between. CDR1 and CDR2 from the germline V gene are SGHVS and FNYEAQ. There are 14 residues in the CDR3. CDR3 nucleotide sequence: TGTGCCAGCAGCCCTAGATCTGGGGCCAACGTCCTGACTTTC. It translates to CASSPRSGANVLTF.

The rearrangement links TRBV7-7 to TRBJ2-1, with 8 bases identical to TRBD2. The germline gives CDR1 SSHAT, CDR2 FNYEAQ (reference sequence). The CDR3 sequence is 13 residues long. V shed 5 bases, J shed 9 bases, and the junction held 6 bases outside the gene matches. The CDR3 here is CASSAGGGREQFF. The CDR3 coding sequence is TGTGCCAGCAGCGCCGGGGGGGGGCGTGAGCAGTTCTTC. The full variable domain, completed using reference TRBV7-7 and TRBJ2-1, is GAGVSQSPRYKVTKRGQDVTLRCDPISSHATLYWYQQALGQGPEFLTYFNYEAQPDKSGLPSDRFSAERPEGSISTLTIQRTEQRDSAMYRCASSAGGGREQFFGPGTRLTVL.

This sequence joins TRBV5-1 and TRBJ2-7; D gene unclear. Trimming stripped 0 bases from V and 0 bases from J, with 10 bases between. CDR3 length: 15 amino acids. Germline V gives CDR1 SGHRS, CDR2 YFSETQ. The CDR3 spells CASSLVTVSSYEQYF. CDR3 in DNA: TGCGCCAGCAGCTTGGTCACGGTAAGCTCCTACGAGCAGTACTTC.

This chain joins TRBV18 and TRBJ2-7; 9 nucleotides line up with TRBD1. Germline V gene sequence: CDR1 KGHSH, CDR2 LQKENI. The CDR3 sequence is 13 residues long. The J segment lost 7 bases and the V segment lost 1 base, leaving 2 bases of the junction unmatched. CDR3 nucleotides: TGTGCCAGCTCACCACAGGGACAGGGAGAGCAGTACTTC. Translation: CASSPQGQGEQYF.

The V call is TRBV4-3, the J call TRBJ1-2, with 7 nucleotides matching TRBD1. Germline CDR1 LGHNA, CDR2 YSLEER. The V and J ends lost 3 bases and 2 bases, in that order; junction bases with no gene match: 9. The CDR3 is 16 residues long. The CDR3 sequence is CASSQGAQGGNYGYTF. The CDR3 region has the DNA TGCGCCAGCAGCCAGGGAGCTCAGGGGGGCAACTATGGCTACACCTTC.

This rearrangement joins TRBV30 to TRBJ2-4; D call uncertain. Trimming took off 1 base at V and 6 bases at J, with 10 bases between the two ends. The germline CDR1 and CDR2 sequences are GTSNPN and SVGIG (reference sequence). The CDR3 spans 13 residues. This chain's CDR3 is CAWSGSSGNIQYF. CDR3 coding DNA: TGTGCCTGGAGTGGCAGTTCGGGAAACATTCAGTACTTC. The full variable domain, completed using reference TRBV30 and TRBJ2-4, is SQTIHQWPATLVQPVGSPLSLECTVEGTSNPNLYWYRQAAGRGLQLLFYSVGIGQISSEVPQNLSASRPQDRQFILSSKKLLLSDSGFYLCAWSGSSGNIQYFGAGTRLSVL.

CDR3 sequence reads: CASSLAPQKNTEAFF. As DNA, the CDR3 is TGCGCCAGCAGCCTTGCGCCACAGAAGAACACTGAAGCTTTCTTT. V usage is TRBV4-1 and J usage is TRBJ1-1; the D is unclear. Trimming removed 4 bases at V and 1 base at J, with 13 bases between. The germline gives CDR1 MGHRA, CDR2 YSYEKL. The CDR3 loop spans 15 amino acids.

The genes are TRBV25-1 and TRBJ1-1; tentatively, D is TRBD1 (6 bases). The CDR3 consists of 13 residues. The V end was cut by 4 bases, the J end by 8 bases, with 14 bases between. Germline V lookup: CDR1 MGHDK, CDR2 SYGVNS. DNA for the CDR3: TGTGCCAGCAGTGGAACAGGGAAGACGGAAGCTTTCTTT. Amino acid sequence: CASSGTGKTEAFF.

V and J are TRBV5-6 and TRBJ2-5, with TRBD2 identical over 9 bases. Germline loops: CDR1 SGHDT, CDR2 YYEEEE. Trimming took 3 bases from V and 4 from J; bases not matched to a gene: 13. The CDR3 spans 17 residues. CDR3 nucleotide sequence: TGTGCCAGCAGCTCTACCCTCGGTAGCGGGGGTGGAGAGACCCAGTACTTC. Residues: CASSSTLGSGGGETQYF.

This rearrangement joins TRBV7-3 to TRBJ1-2; no definite D call. V lost 0 bases to trimming and J lost 4 bases, with 9 bases between them. CDR3 length: 14 amino acids. Germline CDR1 is SGHTA and CDR2 is FQGTGA. CDR3 sequence (DNA): TGTGCCAGCAGCTTAACGCGGGGTATCTATGGCTACACCTTC. Amino acids: CASSLTRGIYGYTF.

The chain is built from TRBV4-2 and TRBJ1-2; D remains unclear. CDR1 is LGHNA and CDR2 is YNFKEQ in the germline V gene. This CDR3 is 17 amino acids long. V was clipped by 1 base and J by 0 bases, with 15 bases between them. CDR3 nucleotides: TGTGCCAGCAGCCAAGCAGACCTGGGCCGAGCTAACTATGGCTACACCTTC. It encodes CASSQADLGRANYGYTF.

The chain links TRBV6-1 to TRBJ1-1; the D gene is possibly TRBD1 (5 bases). The length of the CDR3 is 14 residues. V dropped 3 bases and J dropped 1 base, with 9 bases sitting between them. The germline gives CDR1 MNHNS, CDR2 SASEGT. This chain's CDR3 is CASSEKQENTEAFF. CDR3 bases: TGTGCCAGCAGTGAGAAACAGGAGAACACTGAAGCTTTCTTT.

The chain combines TRBV7-9 with TRBJ2-6; 11 bases align to TRBD1. This CDR3 is 18 amino acids long. Germline loops: CDR1 SEHNR, CDR2 FQNEAQ (reference sequence). V lost 5 bases and J lost 0; bases outside the gene matches: 6. CDR3: CASSVDRGPRSGANVLTF. The CDR3 DNA is TGTGCCAGCAGCGTGGACAGGGGGCCCCGCTCTGGGGCCAACGTCCTGACTTTC.

The chain combines TRBV9 with TRBJ2-2, with 10 bases matching TRBD1. Germline trimming cut 4 bases from V and 6 bases from J; bases unmatched to any gene: 12. The CDR3 is 17 residues long. Looked up from germline, CDR1 is SGDLS and CDR2 is YYNGEE. CDR3 bases: TGTGCCAGCAGCCCACCCGGGACAGGGGACATGGCCGGGGAGCTGTTTTTT. Its protein product is CASSPPGTGDMAGELFF.

The chain is built from TRBV9 and TRBJ2-3; D perhaps matches TRBD1 (6 bases). Trimming stripped 6 bases from V and 5 bases from J, with 13 bases between. This CDR3 spans 13 amino acids. Germline V gene sequence: CDR1 SGDLS, CDR2 YYNGEE. CDR3 nucleotide sequence: TGTGCCAGCACCCCAGGGGTGGAAGATACGCAGTATTTT. This translates into CASTPGVEDTQYF.

This sequence joins TRBV6-5 and TRBJ1-1, with D unresolved. The germline CDR1 and CDR2 sequences are MNHEY and SVGAGI. The CDR3 is 13 residues long. Trimming took 2 bases from V and 8 from J, leaving 12 bases between them. The CDR3 loop is CASSYPPPGEAFF. The CDR3 region has the DNA TGTGCCAGCAGTTACCCTCCCCCGGGAGAAGCTTTCTTT.

The chain uses TRBV5-1 and TRBJ2-3; TRBD2 matches 11 bases. The CDR3 has 16 residues. J lost 5 bases, V lost 4 bases, and 9 bases had no gene match. The germline gives CDR1 SGHRS, CDR2 YFSETQ. The CDR3 bases are TGCGCCAGCAGCACCCGTAGCGGGGGGGCCGTAGATACGCAGTATTTT. This translates into CASSTRSGGAVDTQYF. Variable domain in full (rest from reference TRBV5-1 and TRBJ2-3): KAGVTQTPRYLIKTRGQQVTLSCSPISGHRSVSWYQQTPGQGLQFLFEYFSETQRNKGNFPGRFSGRQFSNSRSEMNVSTLELGDSALYLCASSTRSGGAVDTQYFGPGTRLTVL.